This T cell receptor (beta chain) is drawn from a study of OX40 agonist ivuxolimab in advanced cancers. The wider study: Given to patients was ivuxolimab, an agonistic anti-OX40 (CD134) antibody. Mean age about 60 years, range 23 to 79; about 81% male. The study's findings and limits: On average, a greater number of expanded clones characterised CD8+ T cells relative to CD4+. Antigen specificity was not determined for the expanded peripheral T cells.

There are 14 residues in the CDR3. Germline V gives CDR1 SGHDT, CDR2 YYEEEE. V was pared by 3 bases and J by 3 bases, with 13 bases between. The assay was immunoSEQ multiplex PCR, and TCRdb's table has in-frame clones only and misses some. The sample has 39,000 or so clones; about 90% are singletons. For this clone: No antigen is known for it.

Sequencing used CD4+ or CD8+ T cells sorted from blood, obtained in a trial of the OX40 agonist ivuxolimab. The gene calls are TRBV5-6 and TRBJ2-7; D remains unclear. The origin of this receptor is an adult with an advanced solid tumor such as melanoma, head and neck, liver or kidney cancer. The CDR3 DNA sequence: TGTGCCAGCAGCTCGGGTCCTACTCACTACGAGCAGTACTTC. As protein: CASSSGPTHYEQYF.